The sequence of this TCR beta chain was determined in a study of human T cells and chemical hapten exposure. As for the study in general: Variability of per-sample TCR yields stemmed mainly from small differences in pooled library volume. Notes on the study in general: Counts of TCRs above 1 in 1000 frequency stayed unchanged with DPC sensitization.

TCRdb re-analysed the 5' RACE reads in MiXCR, keeping a single row per CDR3 protein. The top ten clones hold 1.3% to 1.5% of a sample with some 150,000 distinct CDR3 sequences, 4.1% of them seen once. Whole blood that had not been fractionated was the source of extracted total RNA. CDR1 and CDR2 (germline): SGHRS, YFSETQ. V gave up 2 bases and J gave up 7 bases, with 13 bases separating them. This CDR3 is 14 amino acids long. This clonotype was seen at least ten times. Its specificity is not known. The chain combines TRBV5-1 with TRBJ1-5; D gene ambiguous. The receptor's source is a female donor in good health. This chain's CDR3 is CASSFSGNGQPQHF. CDR3 in DNA: TGCGCCAGCAGCTTTTCAGGTAATGGACAGCCCCAGCATTTT.